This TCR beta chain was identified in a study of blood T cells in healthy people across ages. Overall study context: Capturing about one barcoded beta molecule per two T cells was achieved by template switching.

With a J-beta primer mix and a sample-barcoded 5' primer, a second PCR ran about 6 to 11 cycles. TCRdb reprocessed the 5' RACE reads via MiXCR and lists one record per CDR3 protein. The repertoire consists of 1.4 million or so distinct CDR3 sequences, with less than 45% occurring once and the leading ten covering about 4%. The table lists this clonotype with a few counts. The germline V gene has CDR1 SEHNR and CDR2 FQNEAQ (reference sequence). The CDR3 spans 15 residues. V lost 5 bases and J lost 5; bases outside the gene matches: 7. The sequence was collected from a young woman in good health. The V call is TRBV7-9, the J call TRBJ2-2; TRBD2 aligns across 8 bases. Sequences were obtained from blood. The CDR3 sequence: CASSPRLARTGELFF. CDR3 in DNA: TGTGCCAGCAGCCCCAGACTAGCGCGAACCGGGGAGCTGTTTTTT.